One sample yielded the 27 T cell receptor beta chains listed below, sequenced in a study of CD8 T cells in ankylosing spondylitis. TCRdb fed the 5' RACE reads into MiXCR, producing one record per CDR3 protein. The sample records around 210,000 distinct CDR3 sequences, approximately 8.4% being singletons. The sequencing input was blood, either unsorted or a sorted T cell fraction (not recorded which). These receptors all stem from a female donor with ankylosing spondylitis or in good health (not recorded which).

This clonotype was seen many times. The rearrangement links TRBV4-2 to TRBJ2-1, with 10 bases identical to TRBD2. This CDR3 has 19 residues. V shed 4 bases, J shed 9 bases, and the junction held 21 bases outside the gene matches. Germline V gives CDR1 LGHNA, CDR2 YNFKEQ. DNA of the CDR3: TGTGCCAGCAGCCCGGGCGGTGCTAGCGGGAGATTAGATCCGAGTGAGCAGTTCTTC. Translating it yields CASSPGGASGRLDPSEQFF.

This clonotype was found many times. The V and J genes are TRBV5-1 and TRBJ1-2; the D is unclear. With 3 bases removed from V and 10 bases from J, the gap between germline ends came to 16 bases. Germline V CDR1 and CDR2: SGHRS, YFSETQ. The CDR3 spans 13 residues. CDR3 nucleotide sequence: TGCGCCAGCAGCTCAATACCCCGACGGACCTACACCTTC. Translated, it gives CASSSIPRRTYTF. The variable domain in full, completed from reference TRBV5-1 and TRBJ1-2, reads KAGVTQTPRYLIKTRGQQVTLSCSPISGHRSVSWYQQTPGQGLQFLFEYFSETQRNKGNFPGRFSGRQFSNSRSEMNVSTLELGDSALYLCASSSIPRRTYTFGSGTRLTVV.

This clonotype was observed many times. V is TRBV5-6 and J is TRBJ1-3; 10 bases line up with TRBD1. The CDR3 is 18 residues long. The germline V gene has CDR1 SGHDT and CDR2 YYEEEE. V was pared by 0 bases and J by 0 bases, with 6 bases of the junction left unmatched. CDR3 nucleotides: TGTGCCAGCAGCTTGGGATGGGGACAGGGGCACTCTGGAAACACCATATATTTT. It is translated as CASSLGWGQGHSGNTIYF.

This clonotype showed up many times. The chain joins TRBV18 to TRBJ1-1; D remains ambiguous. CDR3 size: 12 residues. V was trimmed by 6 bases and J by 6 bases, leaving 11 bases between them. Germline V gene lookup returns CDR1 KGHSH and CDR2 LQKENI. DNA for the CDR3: TGTGCCAGCTCTCCCAGTGGCGCTGAAGCTTTCTTT. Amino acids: CASSPSGAEAFF.

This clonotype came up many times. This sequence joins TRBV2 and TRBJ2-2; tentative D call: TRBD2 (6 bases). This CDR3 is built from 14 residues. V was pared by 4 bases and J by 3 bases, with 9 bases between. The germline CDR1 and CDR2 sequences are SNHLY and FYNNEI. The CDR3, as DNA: TGTGCCAGCAGTGGCGGGGAATACACCGGGGAGCTGTTTTTT. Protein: CASSGGEYTGELFF. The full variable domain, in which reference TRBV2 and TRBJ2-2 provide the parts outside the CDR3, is EPEVTQTPSHQVTQMGQEVILRCVPISNHLYFYWYRQILGQKVEFLVSFYNNEISEKSEIFDDQFSVERPDGSNFTLKIRSTKLEDSAMYFCASSGGEYTGELFFGEGSRLTVL.

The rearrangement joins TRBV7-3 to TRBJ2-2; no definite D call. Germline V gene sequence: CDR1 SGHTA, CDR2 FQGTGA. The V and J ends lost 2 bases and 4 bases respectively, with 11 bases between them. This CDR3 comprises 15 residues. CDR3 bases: TGTGCCAGCAGCTTAGTGACTCCTCCCACCGGGGAGCTGTTTTTT. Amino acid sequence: CASSLVTPPTGELFF.

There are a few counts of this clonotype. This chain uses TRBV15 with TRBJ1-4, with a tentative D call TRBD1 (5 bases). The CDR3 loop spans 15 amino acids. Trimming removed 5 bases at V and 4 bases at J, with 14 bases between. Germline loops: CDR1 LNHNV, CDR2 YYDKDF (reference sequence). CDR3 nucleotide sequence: TGTGCCACCAGCTTCGGGACCGCTAATAATGAAAAACTGTTTTTT. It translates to CATSFGTANNEKLFF.

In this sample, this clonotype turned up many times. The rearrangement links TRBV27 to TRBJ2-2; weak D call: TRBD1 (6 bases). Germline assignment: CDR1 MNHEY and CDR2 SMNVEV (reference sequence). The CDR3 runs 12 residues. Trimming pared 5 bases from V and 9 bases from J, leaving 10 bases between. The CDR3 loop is CASSPQGWELFF. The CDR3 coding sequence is TGTGCCAGCAGTCCACAGGGTTGGGAGCTGTTTTTT.

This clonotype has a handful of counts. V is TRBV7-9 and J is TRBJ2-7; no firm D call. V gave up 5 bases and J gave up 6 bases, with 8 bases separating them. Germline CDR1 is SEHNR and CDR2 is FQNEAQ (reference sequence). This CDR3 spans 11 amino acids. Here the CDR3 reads CASSRSLEQYF. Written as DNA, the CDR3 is TGTGCCAGCAGCCGAAGCCTCGAGCAGTACTTC.

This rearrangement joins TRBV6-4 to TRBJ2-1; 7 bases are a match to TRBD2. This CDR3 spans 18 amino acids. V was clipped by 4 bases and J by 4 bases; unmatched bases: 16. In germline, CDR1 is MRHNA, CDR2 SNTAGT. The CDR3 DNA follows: TGTGCCAGCAGTGGGGACCCCTACAAGGGAGGGGTTTACAATGAGCAGTTCTTC. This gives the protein CASSGDPYKGGVYNEQFF.

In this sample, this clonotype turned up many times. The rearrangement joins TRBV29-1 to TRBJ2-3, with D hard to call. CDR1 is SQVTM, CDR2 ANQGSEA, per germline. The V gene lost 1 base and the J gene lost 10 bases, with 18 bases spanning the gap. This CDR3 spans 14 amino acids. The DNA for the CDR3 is TGCAGCGTTGAAGGGGAAGGGCCCCGGAACGCGCAGTATTTT. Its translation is CSVEGEGPRNAQYF.

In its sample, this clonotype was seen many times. The CDR3 loop reads CSASFTGEETQYF. The DNA for the CDR3 is TGCAGTGCTAGCTTTACGGGAGAAGAGACCCAGTACTTC. This chain joins TRBV20-1 and TRBJ2-5; D possibly corresponds to TRBD2 (6 bases). CDR3 length: 13 residues. Trimming removed 3 bases from V and 3 bases from J, with 11 bases in between. Germline CDR1 is DFQATT and CDR2 is SNEGSKA (reference sequence).

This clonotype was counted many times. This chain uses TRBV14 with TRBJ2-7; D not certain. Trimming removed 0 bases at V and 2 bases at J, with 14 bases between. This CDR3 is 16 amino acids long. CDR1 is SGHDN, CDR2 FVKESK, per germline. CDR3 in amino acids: CASSQEWVQRPYEQYF. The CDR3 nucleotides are TGTGCCAGCAGCCAAGAATGGGTACAGCGTCCCTACGAGCAGTACTTC.

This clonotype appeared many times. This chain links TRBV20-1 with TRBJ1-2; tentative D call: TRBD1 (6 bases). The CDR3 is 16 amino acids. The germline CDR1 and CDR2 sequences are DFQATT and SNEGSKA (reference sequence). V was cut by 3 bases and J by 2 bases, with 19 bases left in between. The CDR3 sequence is CSASNPRGPVNYGYTF. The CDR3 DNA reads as TGCAGTGCTAGTAACCCCAGGGGCCCCGTCAACTATGGCTACACCTTC.

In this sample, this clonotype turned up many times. Here the CDR3 DNA reads TGCAGTGCCCAAAACGGGGACAGTCACACCGGGGAGCTGTTTTTT. As protein: CSAQNGDSHTGELFF. The chain uses TRBV20-1 and TRBJ2-2, with 7 nucleotides matching TRBD1. The CDR3 length is 15 residues. Germline assignment: CDR1 DFQATT and CDR2 SNEGSKA (reference sequence). V was clipped by 6 bases and J by 3 bases; unmatched bases: 10.

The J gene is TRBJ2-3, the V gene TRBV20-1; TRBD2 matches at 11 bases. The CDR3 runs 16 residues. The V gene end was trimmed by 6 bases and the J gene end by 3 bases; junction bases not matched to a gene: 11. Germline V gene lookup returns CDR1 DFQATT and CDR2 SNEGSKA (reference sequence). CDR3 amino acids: CSASYRLAGLTDTQYF. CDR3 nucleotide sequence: TGCAGTGCCTCTTATCGACTAGCGGGATTGACAGATACGCAGTATTTT.

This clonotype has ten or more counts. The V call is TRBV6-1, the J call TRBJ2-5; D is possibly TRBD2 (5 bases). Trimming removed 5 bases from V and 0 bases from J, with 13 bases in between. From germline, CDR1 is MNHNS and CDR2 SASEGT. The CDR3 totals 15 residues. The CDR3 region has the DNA TGTGCCAGCAGTCCCCAGCTAGCCAACCAAGAGACCCAGTACTTC. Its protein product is CASSPQLANQETQYF.

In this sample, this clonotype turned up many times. The CDR3 DNA reads TGTGCCAGCAGCTTGGTGGTGTACGAGCAGTACTTC. Its translation is CASSLVVYEQYF. The chain joins TRBV5-8 to TRBJ2-7, with D uncertain. Per germline, CDR1 SGHTS and CDR2 YDEGEE. This CDR3 is 12 amino acids long. V lost 0 bases to trimming and J lost 4 bases, with 5 bases between them.

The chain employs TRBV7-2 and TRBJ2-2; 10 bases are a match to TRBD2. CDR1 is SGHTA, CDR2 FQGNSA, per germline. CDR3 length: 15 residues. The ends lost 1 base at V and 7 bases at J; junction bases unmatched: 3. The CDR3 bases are TGTGCCAGCAGCTTAGGTAGCGGGAGGCACGGGGAGCTGTTTTTT. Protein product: CASSLGSGRHGELFF.

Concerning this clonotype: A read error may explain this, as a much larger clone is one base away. The CDR3 reads CSARDEAGTDAQYF. The CDR3 DNA reads as TGCAGTGCTAGAGACGAGGCGGGCACAGATGCGCAGTATTTT. The V gene is TRBV20-1, the J gene TRBJ2-3, with D tentatively TRBD2 (5 bases). The germline CDR1 and CDR2 sequences are DFQATT and SNEGSKA (reference sequence). The CDR3 is made up of 14 amino acids.

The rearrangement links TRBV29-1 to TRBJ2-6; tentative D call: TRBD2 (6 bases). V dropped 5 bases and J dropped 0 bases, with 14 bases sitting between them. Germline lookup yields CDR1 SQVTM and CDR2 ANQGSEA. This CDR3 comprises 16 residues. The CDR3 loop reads CSVLFLASSGANVLTF. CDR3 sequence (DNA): TGCAGCGTTCTGTTCCTAGCGAGCTCTGGGGCCAACGTCCTGACTTTC.

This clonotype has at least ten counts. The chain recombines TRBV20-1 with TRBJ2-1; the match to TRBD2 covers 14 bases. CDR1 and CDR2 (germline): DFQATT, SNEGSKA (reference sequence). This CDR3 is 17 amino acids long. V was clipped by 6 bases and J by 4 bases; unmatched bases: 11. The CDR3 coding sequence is TGCAGTGCCACCACTAGGACTAGCGGGAGGTATTACAATGAGCAGTTCTTC. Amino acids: CSATTRTSGRYYNEQFF.

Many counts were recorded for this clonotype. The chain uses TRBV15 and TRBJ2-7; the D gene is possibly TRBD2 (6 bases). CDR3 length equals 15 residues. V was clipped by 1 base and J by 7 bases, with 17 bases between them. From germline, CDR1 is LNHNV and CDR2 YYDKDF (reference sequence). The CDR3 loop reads CATSRGRDRGGEQYF. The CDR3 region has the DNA TGTGCCACCAGCAGAGGCCGTGACCGGGGAGGAGAGCAGTACTTC.

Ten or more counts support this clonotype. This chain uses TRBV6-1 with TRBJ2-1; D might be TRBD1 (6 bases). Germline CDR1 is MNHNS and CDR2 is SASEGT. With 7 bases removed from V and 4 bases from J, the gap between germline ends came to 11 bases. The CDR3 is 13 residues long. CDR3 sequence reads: CASNQDSYNEQFF. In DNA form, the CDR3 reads TGTGCCAGCAACCAGGACAGTTACAATGAGCAGTTCTTC.

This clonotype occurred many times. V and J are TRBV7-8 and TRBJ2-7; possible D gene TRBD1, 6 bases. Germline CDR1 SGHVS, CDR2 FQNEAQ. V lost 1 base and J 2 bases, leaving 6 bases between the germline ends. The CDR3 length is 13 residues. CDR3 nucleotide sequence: TGTGCCAGCAGCTTAGACAGGGCCTACGAGCAGTACTTC. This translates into CASSLDRAYEQYF.

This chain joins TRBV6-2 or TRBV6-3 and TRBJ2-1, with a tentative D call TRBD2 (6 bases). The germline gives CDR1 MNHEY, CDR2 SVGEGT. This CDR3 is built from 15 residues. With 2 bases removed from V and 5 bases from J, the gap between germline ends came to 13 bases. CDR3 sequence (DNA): TGTGCCAGCAGTTACCCCCAAGGGAGGAACAATGAGCAGTTCTTC. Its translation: CASSYPQGRNNEQFF.

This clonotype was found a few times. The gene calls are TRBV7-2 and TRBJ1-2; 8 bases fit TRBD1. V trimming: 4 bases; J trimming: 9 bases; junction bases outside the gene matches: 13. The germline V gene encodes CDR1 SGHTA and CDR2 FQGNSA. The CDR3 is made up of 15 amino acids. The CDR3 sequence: CASSSTTTQGERYTF. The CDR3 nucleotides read TGTGCCAGCAGCTCTACAACCACACAGGGGGAGCGCTACACCTTC.